This T cell receptor beta chain was retrieved from a study of T-cell reconstitution after alpha-beta-depleted transplantation in children. Overall study findings and caveats: Several hundred expanded graft clones reportedly gave rise to the alpha-beta T cells present about two months after transplant. It was newly produced T cells that mostly accounted for T-cell counts and diversity one year after transplant. It was surviving recipient T cells and thymic progenitors that gave some patients high TCRbeta diversity at day 60.

The CDR3 runs 16 residues. Germline values: CDR1 SQVTM, CDR2 ANQGSEA. Trimming cost V 3 bases and J 2 bases; bases outside gene matches: 6. Using unique molecular identifiers, the investigators prepared the TCRbeta library. TCRdb reprocessed the PCR reads with MiXCR, giving one entry per CDR3 protein. Of 200,000 to 250,000 distinct CDR3 sequences listed, roughly 7.1% are singletons. This clonotype was detected ten times or more. Antigen: not known. The gene calls are TRBV29-1 and TRBJ1-5, with 11 bases fitting TRBD1. Sequencing was performed on PBMCs, taken before TCRalphabeta/CD19-depleted stem cell transplant. This TCR was sampled from a boy younger than 10 with acute lymphoblastic leukemia, due to receive a stem cell transplant. The CDR3 region is CSVEGKGQGGNQPQHF. The CDR3 DNA follows: TGCAGCGTTGAGGGGAAGGGACAGGGGGGCAATCAGCCCCAGCATTTT.